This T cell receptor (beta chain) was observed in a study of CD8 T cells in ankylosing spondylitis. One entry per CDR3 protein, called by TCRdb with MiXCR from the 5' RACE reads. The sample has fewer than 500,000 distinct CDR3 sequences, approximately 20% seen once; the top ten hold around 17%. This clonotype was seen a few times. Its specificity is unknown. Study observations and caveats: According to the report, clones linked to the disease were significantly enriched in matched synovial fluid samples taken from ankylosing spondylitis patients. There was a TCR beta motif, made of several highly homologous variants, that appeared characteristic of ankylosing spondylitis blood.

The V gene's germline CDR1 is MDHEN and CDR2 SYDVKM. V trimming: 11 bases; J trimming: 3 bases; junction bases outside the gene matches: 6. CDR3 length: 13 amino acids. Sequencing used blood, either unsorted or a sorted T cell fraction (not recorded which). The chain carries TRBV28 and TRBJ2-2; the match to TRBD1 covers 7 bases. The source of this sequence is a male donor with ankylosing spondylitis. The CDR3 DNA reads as TGTGCCGTTCACAGGGGTGACACCGGGGAGCTGTTTTTT. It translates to CAVHRGDTGELFF. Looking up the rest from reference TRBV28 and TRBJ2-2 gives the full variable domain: DVKVTQSSRYLVKRTGEKVFLECVQDMDHENMFWYRQDPGLGLRLIYFSYDVKMKEKGDIPEGYSVSREKKERFSLILESASTNQTSMYLCAVHRGDTGELFFGEGSRLTVL.